What follows are 32 T cell receptor beta chains derived from one specimen sequenced in a study of cytomegalovirus exposure and HLA in healthy donors. 13 Jbeta primers and 60 Vbeta primers were used for the PCR. Generated by immunoSEQ multiplex PCR, the TCRdb table keeps only in-frame clones and is missing some. The sample shows 150,000 to 200,000 clones, around 80% of them seen only once. Source material: PBMCs. These receptor sequences come from a man younger than 45 in good health and CMV-seronegative.

The count of this clone is one. V usage is TRBV18 and J usage is TRBJ2-2, with TRBD1 as a possible D gene (5 bases). Trimming cost V 6 bases and J 6 bases, with 11 bases left between them. Germline CDR1 is KGHSH and CDR2 is LQKENI. This CDR3 spans 13 amino acids. As DNA, the CDR3 is TGTGCCAGCTCGGGCAAAGGGGCCGGGGAGCTGTTTTTT. Its protein product is CASSGKGAGELFF.

This CDR3 is CASTLITGNEQYF. CDR3 nucleotide sequence: TGTGCCAGCACTCTCATCACAGGCAACGAGCAGTACTTC. The rearrangement uses TRBV28 and TRBJ2-7; possibly TRBD1 for D (5 bases). Trimming took off 7 bases at V and 5 bases at J, with 15 bases between the two ends. The CDR3 extends over 13 amino acids. Germline CDR1 reads MDHEN; CDR2 reads SYDVKM.

This chain uses TRBV10-3 with TRBJ2-7; weak D call: TRBD1 (5 bases). This CDR3 is 15 amino acids long. Trimming cost V 2 bases and J 4 bases, with 15 bases left between them. The germline CDR1 and CDR2 sequences are ENHRY and SYGVKD. For the CDR3, the DNA is TGTGCCATCAGTGAGCCCCCGGACACGTCATACGAGCAGTACTTC. Protein sequence: CAISEPPDTSYEQYF.

This clone was seen only once. The gene calls are TRBV7-3 and TRBJ1-1; 9 bases line up with TRBD1. Germline trimming cut 2 bases from V and 2 bases from J; bases unmatched to any gene: 9. CDR3 length equals 17 residues. Germline V gene sequence: CDR1 SGHTA, CDR2 FQGTGA. The CDR3 DNA is TGTGCCAGCAGCTTAGGGAGGACAGGGGCTGGTAACACTGAAGCTTTCTTT. Encoded protein: CASSLGRTGAGNTEAFF.

The gene calls are TRBV4-1 and TRBJ1-4; D uncertain. V was trimmed by 4 bases and J by 10 bases, leaving 19 bases between them. CDR3 size: 15 residues. Germline V lookup: CDR1 MGHRA, CDR2 YSYEKL. The DNA for the CDR3 is TGCGCCAGCAGCCCACCCGAGGGCCGTTCGGGAAAACTGTTTTTT. Translation: CASSPPEGRSGKLFF.

This clone came up once. V gene TRBV2 combines with J gene TRBJ1-1; 9 positions agree with TRBD1. CDR3 length: 16 residues. V was clipped by 5 bases and J by 10 bases; unmatched bases: 17. CDR1 SNHLY and CDR2 FYNNEI come from the germline V gene. The CDR3, as DNA: TGTGCCAGCAGTAACCTTCCCCGGGACAGGGTGTGGAGAGCTTTCTTT. It translates to CASSNLPRDRVWRAFF.

The genes are TRBV7-2 and TRBJ1-5; 9 bases line up with TRBD1. V was clipped by 5 bases and J by 5 bases; unmatched bases: 4. Germline assignment: CDR1 SGHTA and CDR2 FQGNSA. There are 14 residues in the CDR3. For the CDR3, the DNA is TGTGCCAGCAGCGGGGACAGGGATTATCAGCCCCAGCATTTT. This sequence encodes CASSGDRDYQPQHF.

This chain links TRBV7-2 with TRBJ2-2; 7 bases are a match to TRBD1. This CDR3 comprises 16 residues. J lost 1 base, V lost 1 base, and 3 bases had no gene match. Germline CDR1 SGHTA, CDR2 FQGNSA. The CDR3 bases are TGTGCCAGCAGCTTAGTGGGACAGAAGAACACCGGGGAGCTGTTTTTT. As protein: CASSLVGQKNTGELFF.

V gene TRBV5-1 combines with J gene TRBJ2-1, with a weak D call TRBD2 (5 bases). This CDR3 contains 14 residues. Trimming left V 5 bases short and J 7 bases short, with 16 bases between. CDR1 is SGHRS, CDR2 YFSETQ, per germline. The CDR3 DNA reads TGCGCCAGCAGTATGTCAATTGGGGAGAATGAGCAGTTCTTC. This codes for CASSMSIGENEQFF.

The chain combines TRBV28 with TRBJ1-1; D uncertain. From germline, CDR1 is MDHEN and CDR2 SYDVKM. Trimming took off 8 bases at V and 3 bases at J, with 25 bases between the two ends. The CDR3 extends over 17 amino acids. The CDR3 DNA reads TGTGCCAGCGAGGTTGGCGCCGACCGTTTGAGGGACACTGAAGCTTTCTTT. It yields the protein CASEVGADRLRDTEAFF.

The rearrangement joins TRBV28 to TRBJ1-1; 11 nucleotides align to TRBD1. CDR1 and CDR2 from the germline V gene are MDHEN and SYDVKM. The CDR3 contains 16 residues. Trimming removed 2 bases from V and 3 bases from J; junction bases left unmatched: 5. DNA of the CDR3: TGTGCCAGCAGTTTAGCTAGGACAGGGGGCTACACTGAAGCTTTCTTT. Amino acids: CASSLARTGGYTEAFF.

The chain employs TRBV15 and TRBJ1-2; D not resolved. The CDR3 has 15 residues. Germline V CDR1 and CDR2: LNHNV, YYDKDF (reference sequence). The V gene lost 0 bases and the J gene lost 5 bases, with 13 bases spanning the gap. The CDR3 DNA follows: TGTGCCACCAGCAGAGATACTAGGACGGCGTATGGCTACACCTTC. Its protein product is CATSRDTRTAYGYTF.

This chain connects TRBV19 to TRBJ2-2, with 9 bases identical to TRBD1. CDR1 is LNHDA and CDR2 is SQIVND in the germline V gene (reference sequence). This CDR3 has 17 residues. Trimming at V came to 0 bases and at J to 3 bases, leaving 5 bases not matched to a gene. The CDR3 coding sequence is TGTGCCAGTAGTATAGATTACGGGACAGGGCACACCGGGGAGCTGTTTTTT. Translated: CASSIDYGTGHTGELFF.

The chain uses TRBV6-5 and TRBJ1-4; the D gene is possibly TRBD1 (5 bases). The CDR3 is made up of 13 amino acids. Trimming shortened V by 6 bases and J by 5 bases, and 10 bases separated the two germline ends. Germline CDR1 is MNHEY and CDR2 is SVGAGI. CDR3 coding DNA: TGTGCCAGCAGATCCAGACAGAATGAAAAACTGTTTTTT. Protein product: CASRSRQNEKLFF.

The chain employs TRBV9 and TRBJ2-3; 9 nucleotides agree with TRBD2. Germline assignment: CDR1 SGDLS and CDR2 YYNGEE. CDR3 length: 14 residues. V lost 1 base, J lost 8 bases, and 5 bases stayed unmatched. DNA for the CDR3: TGTGCCAGCAGCGTACCAAGCGGGGGGAGTACGCAGTATTTT. Translated, it gives CASSVPSGGSTQYF.

On this clone itself: Other nucleotide sequences from this sample produce the same CDR3. This rearrangement joins TRBV7-9 to TRBJ2-7, with D hard to call. V was cut by 3 bases and J by 3 bases, with 12 bases left in between. The CDR3 has 14 residues. Germline loops: CDR1 SEHNR, CDR2 FQNEAQ (reference sequence). The CDR3 here is CASSFSQIYYEQYF. DNA for the CDR3: TGTGCCAGCAGCTTCTCGCAGATTTACTACGAGCAGTACTTC.

The CDR3 here is CSISSTGEALILKHTEAFF. In DNA form, the CDR3 reads TGCAGCATTTCTTCCACAGGGGAAGCTCTCATCCTTAAACACACTGAAGCTTTCTTT. V usage is TRBV29-1 and J usage is TRBJ1-1, with 7 bases aligning to TRBD1. The ends lost 8 bases at V and 3 bases at J; junction bases unmatched: 27. The CDR3 length is 19 residues. Per germline, CDR1 SQVTM and CDR2 ANQGSEA.

There are a few counts of this clone. This chain joins TRBV10-3 and TRBJ1-6; unclear D gene. The CDR3 spans 13 residues. The germline gives CDR1 ENHRY, CDR2 SYGVKD. Trimming shortened V by 7 bases and J by 7 bases, and 11 bases separated the two germline ends. CDR3 nucleotides: TGTGCCATCAAGGAGGGAGGCAATTCACCCCTCCACTTT. As protein: CAIKEGGNSPLHF.

The V and J genes are TRBV27 and TRBJ1-2; D perhaps matches TRBD1 (6 bases). Germline V gives CDR1 MNHEY, CDR2 SMNVEV (reference sequence). Between the trimmed V and J ends, which lost 1 base and 3 bases, there was a span of 9 bases. There are 14 residues in the CDR3. In nucleotides, the CDR3 is TGTGCCAGCAGTTTATTTGCAGGGGACTATGGCTACACCTTC. Protein: CASSLFAGDYGYTF.

The chain couples TRBV6-5 to TRBJ2-5, with TRBD2 matching over 8 bases. The germline gives CDR1 MNHEY, CDR2 SVGAGI. The CDR3 has 15 amino acids. V shed 6 bases, J shed 5 bases, and the junction held 11 bases outside the gene matches. The chain's CDR3 is CASRLGVAGWETQYF. In DNA, the CDR3 is TGTGCCAGCAGACTCGGGGTAGCGGGATGGGAGACCCAGTACTTC.

The chain carries TRBV7-2 and TRBJ1-6; D is possibly TRBD1 (5 bases). The length of the CDR3 is 15 residues. Trimming shortened V by 2 bases and J by 6 bases, and 11 bases separated the two germline ends. The germline CDR1 and CDR2 sequences are SGHTA and FQGNSA. CDR3 nucleotide sequence: TGTGCCAGCAGCTTACGCAGGGAGGGTAATTCACCCCTCCACTTT. Protein sequence: CASSLRREGNSPLHF. Full variable domain (outside the CDR3, taken from reference TRBV7-2 and TRBJ1-6): GAGVSQSPSNKVTEKGKDVELRCDPISGHTALYWYRQSLGQGLEFLIYFQGNSAPDKSGLPSDRFSAERTGGSVSTLTIQRTQQEDSAVYLCASSLRREGNSPLHFGNGTRLTVT.

The chain's CDR3 is CAIRTYSNEQFF. The CDR3 DNA sequence: TGCGCCATCCGAACTTACAGCAATGAGCAGTTCTTC. This chain uses TRBV10-2 with TRBJ2-1; D not certain. Per the germline V gene, CDR1 is WSHSY and CDR2 is SAAADI. This CDR3 is built from 12 residues. V lost 10 bases, J lost 6 bases, and 13 bases lay in between.

The CDR3 here is CASSLTKSAQYF. DNA of the CDR3: TGTGCCAGCAGTTTGACTAAATCAGCGCAGTATTTT. This chain links TRBV27 with TRBJ2-3; perhaps TRBD2 as D (5 bases). The CDR3 length is 12 residues. The V gene lost 3 bases and the J gene lost 10 bases, with 11 bases spanning the gap. Germline loops: CDR1 MNHEY, CDR2 SMNVEV (reference sequence).

The chain joins TRBV27 to TRBJ2-3; TRBD1 might be the D (5 bases). The CDR3 covers 15 residues. V was cut by 3 bases and J by 3 bases, with 13 bases left in between. CDR1 is MNHEY and CDR2 is SMNVEV in the germline V gene (reference sequence). The CDR3 nucleotides are TGTGCCAGCAGTTTGGGCTGGTCAGGGACAGATACGCAGTATTTT. Its protein is CASSLGWSGTDTQYF.

V usage is TRBV4-1 and J usage is TRBJ1-5; D is undetermined. CDR3 length: 13 residues. V was clipped by 3 bases and J by 5 bases, with 8 bases between them. CDR1 and CDR2 (germline): MGHRA, YSYEKL. As DNA, the CDR3 is TGCGCCAGCAGCCAGGGCGGGTATCAGCCCCAGCATTTT. Translating it yields CASSQGGYQPQHF.

The chain links TRBV7-2 to TRBJ2-5, with 8 bases identical to TRBD1. J gave up 5 bases and V 5 bases, and 7 bases lay outside the gene matches. The CDR3 length is 14 residues. Germline V lookup: CDR1 SGHTA, CDR2 FQGNSA. As DNA, the CDR3 is TGTGCCAGCAGCACTGGACAGGGATTGGAGACCCAGTACTTC. Amino acids: CASSTGQGLETQYF.

The chain uses TRBV28 and TRBJ2-1; possibly TRBD1 for D (6 bases). V gave up 1 base and J gave up 2 bases, with 9 bases separating them. The CDR3 totals 15 residues. From germline, CDR1 is MDHEN and CDR2 SYDVKM. The DNA of the CDR3 is TGTGCCAGCAGTTTATACGAGGGGGCCTACAATGAGCAGTTCTTC. Protein product: CASSLYEGAYNEQFF.

This clone occurred once. J is TRBJ2-5 and V is TRBV27; tentatively, D is TRBD1 (6 bases). V lost 3 bases and J lost 1, with 9 bases in between. The V gene's germline CDR1 is MNHEY and CDR2 SMNVEV (reference sequence). The CDR3 is 14 amino acids. This CDR3 reads CASSFDRFQETQYF. In DNA, the CDR3 is TGTGCCAGCAGTTTTGACAGGTTCCAAGAGACCCAGTACTTC.

This sequence joins TRBV6-5 and TRBJ2-1, with no clear D. Trimming left V 0 bases short and J 9 bases short, with 9 bases between. CDR3 length equals 13 residues. Germline CDR1 reads MNHEY; CDR2 reads SVGAGI. The CDR3 nucleotides read TGTGCCAGCAGTTACTCGACTGGTTTTGAGCAGTTCTTC. This codes for CASSYSTGFEQFF.

The rearrangement uses TRBV6-5 and TRBJ1-4, with no clear D. Looked up from germline, CDR1 is MNHEY and CDR2 is SVGAGI. The CDR3 extends over 15 amino acids. V shed 7 bases and J shed 0 bases, with 12 bases lying between them. The CDR3 here is CASTPGVATNEKLFF. CDR3 nucleotides: TGTGCCAGCACCCCGGGTGTTGCAACTAATGAAAAACTGTTTTTT.

Comment on this clone: Additional DNA sequences in this sample encode the identical CDR3. The gene calls are TRBV6-5 and TRBJ2-1; D perhaps matches TRBD2 (5 bases). Germline loops: CDR1 MNHEY, CDR2 SVGAGI. V was clipped by 3 bases and J by 0 bases, with 9 bases between them. CDR3 length: 15 amino acids. The chain's CDR3 is CASSYDGSSYNEQFF. Written as DNA, the CDR3 is TGTGCCAGCAGTTATGATGGGAGCTCCTACAATGAGCAGTTCTTC.

The V call is TRBV29-1, the J call TRBJ2-7; a weak D match, TRBD1 (6 bases). V lost 4 bases, J lost 7 bases, and 17 bases lay in between. In germline, CDR1 is SQVTM, CDR2 ANQGSEA. The length of the CDR3 is 13 residues. The CDR3 reads CSVGQVFSREQYF. For the CDR3, the DNA is TGCAGCGTTGGACAGGTGTTTTCCAGAGAGCAGTACTTC.